This T cell receptor (beta chain) was captured by sequencing in a study of T cell responses to AZD1222 COVID-19 vaccine. Measured with immunoSEQ multiplex PCR; TCRdb has only the in-frame clones, and not every one. The sample holds approximately 160,000 clones, 85% to 95% seen once. Study-level points and caveats: Donor demographics were predominantly white British with a female majority; clonal diversity may be underestimated. Baseline seropositivity characterized only a handful of AZD1222 recipients. There were vaccine-associated CD4 TCRs across spike, dominant at 160-218 and 743-854.

The CDR3 is 13 residues long. Looked up from germline, CDR1 is SNHLY and CDR2 is FYNNEI. Trimming cost V 6 bases and J 6 bases; bases outside gene matches: 4. Remarks on this clone: Its antigen is still unknown.

The material was peripheral blood, obtained on day 0 of AZD1222 vaccination. The rearrangement links TRBV2 to TRBJ2-7; the match to TRBD2 covers 11 bases. This sequence originates from an adult in good health. CDR3 sequence: CASRQGTSGEQYF. DNA for the CDR3: TGTGCCAGCAGACAAGGGACTAGCGGCGAGCAGTACTTC.